This T cell receptor (beta chain) was sequenced in a study of OX40 agonist ivuxolimab in advanced cancers. Study information: Partial responses occurred in Three dose-escalation patients, one with hepatocellular carcinoma and two with cutaneous melanoma.

Baseline was the first blood sampling point, followed by cycle 4 day 1 and cycle 7 day 1. Sequencing was performed with immunoSEQ multiplex PCR; in TCRdb, only in-frame clones are kept and a portion is missing. Of about 80,000 clones listed, roughly 84% were seen once; the top ten hold 5.5% to 6.5%. Study results and caveats: It was not determined which antigens were specifically recognized by the peripheral T cells that had undergone clonal expansion.

Germline V gene data show CDR1 as LGHNA and CDR2 as YSLEER. The CDR3 totals 13 residues. The V gene lost 2 bases and the J gene lost 10 bases, with 14 bases spanning the gap. To note about this clone: Its antigen remains unknown.

This clonotype was sampled from an adult with an advanced solid tumor such as melanoma, head and neck, liver or kidney cancer. Specimen: CD4+ or CD8+ T cells sorted from blood, collected in a trial of the OX40 agonist ivuxolimab. The chain uses TRBV4-3 and TRBJ1-1; D remains unclear. The CDR3 DNA reads as TGCGCCAGCAGCCAATCCGGGGTCTCGGGAGCTTTCTTT. Protein sequence: CASSQSGVSGAFF.